Sequencing of this T cell receptor (beta chain) was carried out in a study of blood T cell repertoires in COVID-19. Study in general: From T cells, B-cell-depleted T cells, or PBMCs came the material, which was cDNA or gDNA.

The V gene's germline CDR1 is LGHNA and CDR2 YNFKEQ. The trim removed 3 bases at V and 9 bases at J, leaving 3 bases unmatched. The CDR3 runs 14 residues. This clone was seen just once. Under the authors' procedure: Reference gene primers were amplified, and this amplification served to estimate nucleated cell counts. Repertoires were generated with immunoSEQ multiplex PCR, while TCRdb's copy carries only in-frame clones and drops some. V and J calls and clone size are given by that table; D and trimming were obtained from the DNA. The sample has nearly 350,000 clones, around four fifths seen once. This chain links TRBV4-2 with TRBJ1-6; the match to TRBD1 covers 9 bases. Sequencing input: peripheral blood. The source of this sequence is a man aged 30 to 45 with active or convalescent COVID-19. The CDR3 DNA follows: TGTGCCAGCAGCCAGGACAGGGGCGCTTCACCCCTCCACTTT. Amino acids: CASSQDRGASPLHF.